The following is a T cell receptor beta chain sequence with its context. The antigen remains undetermined. The data derive from a study of cytomegalovirus exposure and HLA in healthy donors. General observations from the study: The study labeled approximately 150 TCR beta chains cytomegalovirus-associated. Later examination showed HLA-associated TCR beta chains had greater clonal expansion than equally common others.

Germline-derived CDR1 and CDR2 are GTSNPN and SVGIG (reference sequence). CDR3 length: 13 amino acids. V lost 2 bases to trimming and J lost 13 bases; unmatched junction nucleotides: 5. PCR used 60 Vbeta primers and 13 Jbeta primers. TCRdb's copy holds only in-frame clones and misses some; the assay was immunoSEQ multiplex PCR. The profile shows some 100,000 clones, more than 55% of them singletons. This clonotype was obtained from a woman aged 25 to 39 in good health and CMV-seropositive. The J gene is TRBJ2-1, the V gene TRBV30, with 13 bases that match TRBD2. Sequencing was done on a sample of PBMCs. DNA of the CDR3: TGTGCCTGGAGTAAGGGACTAGCGGGGAACCAGTTCTTC. As protein: CAWSKGLAGNQFF.